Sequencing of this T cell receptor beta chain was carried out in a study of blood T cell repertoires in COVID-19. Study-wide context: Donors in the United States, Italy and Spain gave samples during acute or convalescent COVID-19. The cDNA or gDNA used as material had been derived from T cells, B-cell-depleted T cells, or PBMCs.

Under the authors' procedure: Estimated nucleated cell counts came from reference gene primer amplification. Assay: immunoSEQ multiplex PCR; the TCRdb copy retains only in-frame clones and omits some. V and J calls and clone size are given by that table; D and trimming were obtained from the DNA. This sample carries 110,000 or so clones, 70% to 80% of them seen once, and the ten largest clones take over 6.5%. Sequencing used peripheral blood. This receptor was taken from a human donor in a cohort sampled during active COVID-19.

The CDR3 here is CASSPEWGARNQETQYF. The DNA of the CDR3 is TGTGCCAGCAGCCCCGAATGGGGAGCTCGGAACCAAGAGACCCAGTACTTC. This chain joins TRBV7-9 and TRBJ2-5; a weak D match, TRBD2 (5 bases). Germline lookup yields CDR1 SEHNR and CDR2 FQNEAQ (reference sequence). V lost 5 bases to trimming and J lost 0 bases, with 19 bases between them. This CDR3 is 17 amino acids long.